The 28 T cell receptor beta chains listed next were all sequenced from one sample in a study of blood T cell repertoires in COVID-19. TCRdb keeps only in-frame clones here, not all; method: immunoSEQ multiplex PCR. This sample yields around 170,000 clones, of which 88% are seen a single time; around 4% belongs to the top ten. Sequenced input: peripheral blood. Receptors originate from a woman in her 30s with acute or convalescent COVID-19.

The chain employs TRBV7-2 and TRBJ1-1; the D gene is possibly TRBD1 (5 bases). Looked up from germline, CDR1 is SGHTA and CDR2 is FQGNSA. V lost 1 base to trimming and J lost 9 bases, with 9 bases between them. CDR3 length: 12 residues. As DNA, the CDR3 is TGTGCCAGCAGCTTAGTAAACAGGCAAGCTTTCTTT. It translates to CASSLVNRQAFF.

The CDR3 loop reads CASTSFSAGGAQFF. DNA of the CDR3: TGTGCCAGCACCAGTTTCTCAGCGGGAGGGGCGCAGTTCTTC. This chain connects TRBV28 to TRBJ2-1, with 10 bases lining up with TRBD2. The CDR3 is 14 amino acids. The V gene's germline CDR1 is MDHEN and CDR2 SYDVKM. With 7 bases clipped from V and 12 bases from J, the junction kept 12 bases outside the gene matches.

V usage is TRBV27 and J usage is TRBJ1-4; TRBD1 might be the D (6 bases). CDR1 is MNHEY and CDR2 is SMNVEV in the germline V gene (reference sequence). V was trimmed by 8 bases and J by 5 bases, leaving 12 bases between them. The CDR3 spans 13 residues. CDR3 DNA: TGTGCCAGCGGCGAACAGGGAAATGAAAAACTGTTTTTT. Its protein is CASGEQGNEKLFF.

The CDR3 region has the DNA TGTGCCAGCAGCGTAGGGCCCGGGACTACCTACGAGCAGTACTTC. It is translated as CASSVGPGTTYEQYF. This sequence joins TRBV9 and TRBJ2-7; TRBD2 matches at 7 bases. V dropped 0 bases and J dropped 2; count of bases not matched to a gene: 5. The length of the CDR3 is 15 residues. Germline V gives CDR1 SGDLS, CDR2 YYNGEE.

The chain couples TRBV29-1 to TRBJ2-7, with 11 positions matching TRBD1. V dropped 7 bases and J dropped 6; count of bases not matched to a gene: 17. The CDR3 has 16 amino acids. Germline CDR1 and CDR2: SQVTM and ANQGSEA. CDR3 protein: CSGGTGGSGRLSEQYF. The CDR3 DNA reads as TGCAGCGGTGGGACAGGGGGTAGCGGGAGATTGAGCGAGCAGTACTTC.

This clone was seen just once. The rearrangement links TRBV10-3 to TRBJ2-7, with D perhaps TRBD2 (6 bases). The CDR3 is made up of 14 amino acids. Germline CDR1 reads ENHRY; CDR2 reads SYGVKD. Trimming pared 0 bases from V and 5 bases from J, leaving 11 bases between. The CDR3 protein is CAISESGLVDEQYF. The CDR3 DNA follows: TGTGCCATCAGTGAGTCGGGACTTGTCGACGAGCAGTACTTC.

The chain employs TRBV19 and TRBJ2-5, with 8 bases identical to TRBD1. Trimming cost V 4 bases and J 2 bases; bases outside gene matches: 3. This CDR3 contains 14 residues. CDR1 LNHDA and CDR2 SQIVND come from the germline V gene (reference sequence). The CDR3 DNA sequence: TGTGCCAGTAGTAACAGACAGGGGCAAGAGACCCAGTACTTC. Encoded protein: CASSNRQGQETQYF.

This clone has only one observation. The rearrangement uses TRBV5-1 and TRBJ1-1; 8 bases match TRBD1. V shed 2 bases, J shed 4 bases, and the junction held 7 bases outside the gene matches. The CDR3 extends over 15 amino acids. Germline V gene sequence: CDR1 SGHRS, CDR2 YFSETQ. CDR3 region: CASSFSPGQVTEAFF. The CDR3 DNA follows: TGCGCCAGCAGCTTCTCTCCGGGACAGGTCACTGAAGCTTTCTTT. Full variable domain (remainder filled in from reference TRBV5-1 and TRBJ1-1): KAGVTQTPRYLIKTRGQQVTLSCSPISGHRSVSWYQQTPGQGLQFLFEYFSETQRNKGNFPGRFSGRQFSNSRSEMNVSTLELGDSALYLCASSFSPGQVTEAFFGQGTRLTVV.

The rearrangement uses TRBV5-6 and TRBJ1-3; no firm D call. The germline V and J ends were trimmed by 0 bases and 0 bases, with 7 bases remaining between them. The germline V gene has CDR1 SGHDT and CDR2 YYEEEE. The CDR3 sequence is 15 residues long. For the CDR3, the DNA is TGTGCCAGCAGCTTGGGGGCCGTCTCTGGAAACACCATATATTTT. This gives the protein CASSLGAVSGNTIYF.

The CDR3 spells CASSPAGPIGNQPQHF. The CDR3 DNA sequence: TGTGCCAGCAGCCCAGCGGGACCCATTGGGAATCAGCCCCAGCATTTT. The chain carries TRBV28 and TRBJ1-5; D is perhaps TRBD1 (5 bases). This CDR3 has 16 residues. Trimming cost V 6 bases and J 4 bases, with 19 bases left between them. The germline CDR1 and CDR2 sequences are MDHEN and SYDVKM.

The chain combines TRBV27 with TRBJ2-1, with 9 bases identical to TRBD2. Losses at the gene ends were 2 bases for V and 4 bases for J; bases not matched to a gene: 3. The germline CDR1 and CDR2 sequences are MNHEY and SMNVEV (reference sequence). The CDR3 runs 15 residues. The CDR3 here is CASSLEAGGYNEQFF. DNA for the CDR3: TGTGCCAGCAGTTTAGAAGCGGGAGGTTACAATGAGCAGTTCTTC.

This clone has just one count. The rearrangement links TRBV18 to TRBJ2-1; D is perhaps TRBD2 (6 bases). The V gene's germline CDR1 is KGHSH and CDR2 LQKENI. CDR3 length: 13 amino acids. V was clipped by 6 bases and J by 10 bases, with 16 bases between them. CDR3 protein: CASSEGFLREQFF. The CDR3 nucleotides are TGTGCCAGCTCGGAGGGTTTTTTGAGAGAGCAGTTCTTC.

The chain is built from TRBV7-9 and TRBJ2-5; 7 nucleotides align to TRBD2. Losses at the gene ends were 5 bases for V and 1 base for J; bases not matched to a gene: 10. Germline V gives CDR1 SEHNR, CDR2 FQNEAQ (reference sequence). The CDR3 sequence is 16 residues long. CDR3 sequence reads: CASSPHRASGQETQYF. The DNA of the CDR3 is TGTGCCAGCAGCCCCCATCGGGCTAGCGGCCAAGAGACCCAGTACTTC.

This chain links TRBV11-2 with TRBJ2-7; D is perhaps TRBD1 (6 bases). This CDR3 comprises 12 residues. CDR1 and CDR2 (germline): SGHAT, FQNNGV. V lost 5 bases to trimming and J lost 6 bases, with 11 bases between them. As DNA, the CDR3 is TGTGCCAGCAGCAGAACAGGGCTCGAGCAGTACTTC. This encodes CASSRTGLEQYF.

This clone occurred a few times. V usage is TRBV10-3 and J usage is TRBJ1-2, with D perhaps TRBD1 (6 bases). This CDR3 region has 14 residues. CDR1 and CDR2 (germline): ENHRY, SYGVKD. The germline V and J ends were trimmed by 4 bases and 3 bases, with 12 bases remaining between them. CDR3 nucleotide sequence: TGTGCCATCAGTGCCAGGGGAGGGGACTATGGCTACACCTTC. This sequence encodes CAISARGGDYGYTF.

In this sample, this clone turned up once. The CDR3 region is CAWGGGRGDTQYF. As DNA, the CDR3 is TGTGCCTGGGGCGGAGGGCGAGGAGATACGCAGTATTTT. This chain joins TRBV30 and TRBJ2-3; weak D call: TRBD2 (6 bases). The length of the CDR3 is 13 residues. Per the germline V gene, CDR1 is GTSNPN and CDR2 is SVGIG (reference sequence). Trimming took off 5 bases at V and 5 bases at J, with 14 bases between the two ends.

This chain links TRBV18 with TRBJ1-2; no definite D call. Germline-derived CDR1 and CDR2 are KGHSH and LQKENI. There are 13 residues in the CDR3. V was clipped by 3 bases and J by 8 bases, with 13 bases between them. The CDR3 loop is CASSPFEGWGYTF. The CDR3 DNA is TGTGCCAGCTCACCCTTTGAGGGCTGGGGCTACACCTTC.

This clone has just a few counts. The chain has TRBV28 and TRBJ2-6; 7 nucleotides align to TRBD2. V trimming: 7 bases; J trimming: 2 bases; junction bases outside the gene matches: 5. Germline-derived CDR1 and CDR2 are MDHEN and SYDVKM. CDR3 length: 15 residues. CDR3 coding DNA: TGTGCCAGCACCGACAGCGGGACTGGGGCCAACGTCCTGACTTTC. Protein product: CASTDSGTGANVLTF.

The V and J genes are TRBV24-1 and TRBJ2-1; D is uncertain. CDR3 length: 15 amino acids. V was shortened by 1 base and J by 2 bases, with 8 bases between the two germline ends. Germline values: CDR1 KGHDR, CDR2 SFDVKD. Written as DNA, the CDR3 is TGTGCCACCAGTGATTTCCGCGGCACCTACAATGAGCAGTTCTTC. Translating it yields CATSDFRGTYNEQFF.

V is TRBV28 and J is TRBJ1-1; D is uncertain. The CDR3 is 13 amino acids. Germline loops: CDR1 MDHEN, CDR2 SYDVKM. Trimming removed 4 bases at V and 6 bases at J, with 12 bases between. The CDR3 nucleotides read TGTGCCAGCAGTTCCTTTAATATCCCTGAAGCTTTCTTT. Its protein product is CASSSFNIPEAFF. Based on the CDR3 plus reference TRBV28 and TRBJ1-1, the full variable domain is DVKVTQSSRYLVKRTGEKVFLECVQDMDHENMFWYRQDPGLGLRLIYFSYDVKMKEKGDIPEGYSVSREKKERFSLILESASTNQTSMYLCASSSFNIPEAFFGQGTRLTVV.

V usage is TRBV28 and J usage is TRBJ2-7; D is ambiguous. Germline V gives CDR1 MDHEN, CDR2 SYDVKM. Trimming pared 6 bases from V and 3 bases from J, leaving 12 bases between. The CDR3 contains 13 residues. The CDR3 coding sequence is TGTGCCAGCAGCACAGCCAGCCGCTACGAGCAGTACTTC. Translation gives CASSTASRYEQYF.

Written as DNA, the CDR3 is TGTGCCAGCAGTCCCTTCAACACCATATATTTT. Its protein is CASSPFNTIYF. This chain uses TRBV6-5 with TRBJ1-3; D unresolved. Trimming removed 5 bases from V and 7 bases from J, with 6 bases in between. The CDR3 covers 11 residues. Germline CDR1 is MNHEY and CDR2 is SVGAGI.

This CDR3 reads CATRDIAKNIQYF. CDR3 coding DNA: TGTGCCACAAGAGACATAGCCAAAAACATTCAGTACTTC. This chain joins TRBV28 and TRBJ2-4; the D is unclear. V was clipped by 10 bases and J by 0 bases, with 10 bases between them. The germline V gene encodes CDR1 MDHEN and CDR2 SYDVKM. The CDR3 length is 13 residues.

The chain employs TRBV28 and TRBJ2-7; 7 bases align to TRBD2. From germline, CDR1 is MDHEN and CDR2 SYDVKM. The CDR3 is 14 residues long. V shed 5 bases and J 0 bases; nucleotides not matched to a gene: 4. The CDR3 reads CASSPRTSSYEQYF. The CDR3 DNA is TGTGCCAGCAGTCCCCGGACTAGCTCCTACGAGCAGTACTTC.

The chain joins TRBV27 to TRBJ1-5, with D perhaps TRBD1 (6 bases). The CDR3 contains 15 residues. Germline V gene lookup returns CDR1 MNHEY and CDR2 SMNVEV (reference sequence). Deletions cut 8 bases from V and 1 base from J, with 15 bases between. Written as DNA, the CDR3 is TGTGCCAGCGGGAAACAGGGAGCGAGCAATCAGCCCCAGCATTTT. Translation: CASGKQGASNQPQHF.

CDR3 DNA: TGCGCCAGCAGCGGCGGCCTGGAGTCCGGGGAGCTGTTTTTT. Its protein product is CASSGGLESGELFF. V is TRBV5-1 and J is TRBJ2-2; D not resolved. V was pared by 4 bases and J by 6 bases, with 13 bases between. Germline assignment: CDR1 SGHRS and CDR2 YFSETQ. This CDR3 contains 14 residues.

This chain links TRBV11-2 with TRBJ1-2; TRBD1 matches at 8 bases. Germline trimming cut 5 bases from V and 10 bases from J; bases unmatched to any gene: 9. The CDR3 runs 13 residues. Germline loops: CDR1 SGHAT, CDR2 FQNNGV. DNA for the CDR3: TGTGCCAGCAGCGCCACCGGGGGACAGGCCTACACCTTC. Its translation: CASSATGGQAYTF.

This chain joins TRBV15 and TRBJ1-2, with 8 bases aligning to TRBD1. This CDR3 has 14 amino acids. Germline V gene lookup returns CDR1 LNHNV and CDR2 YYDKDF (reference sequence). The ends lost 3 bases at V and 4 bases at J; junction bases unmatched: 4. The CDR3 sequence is CATSRADRGYGYTF. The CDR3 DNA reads TGTGCCACCAGCAGGGCAGACAGGGGCTATGGCTACACCTTC.